This TCR beta chain was recorded in a study of shared clonotypes between healthy human individuals. General study findings and limits: With a handful of donors compared, 4% to 5% of naive CD4 clonotypes were shared. In contrast to clonotypes shared by all four donors, non-shared clonotypes had lower generation probabilities.

The assay was run at deep level. The repertoire was sequenced with immunoSEQ multiplex PCR; TCRdb's copy has only in-frame clones and lacks some. The sample holds under 2,500,000 clones, under 97% seen once. Remarks on this clone: Its antigen remains unidentified.

The CDR3 sequence is 14 residues long. Germline lookup yields CDR1 SGHAT and CDR2 FQNNGV. V gave up 5 bases and J gave up 2 bases, with 11 bases separating them. V is TRBV11-2 and J is TRBJ2-3; D perhaps matches TRBD1 (6 bases). Material: naive CD4+ T cells sorted from blood. Indicated subset: CD45RA+ positively selected. The TCR sequence derives from a young man in good health. The CDR3, as DNA: TGTGCCAGCAGCGGAGGACAGACCACAGATACGCAGTATTTT. Its translation: CASSGGQTTDTQYF.